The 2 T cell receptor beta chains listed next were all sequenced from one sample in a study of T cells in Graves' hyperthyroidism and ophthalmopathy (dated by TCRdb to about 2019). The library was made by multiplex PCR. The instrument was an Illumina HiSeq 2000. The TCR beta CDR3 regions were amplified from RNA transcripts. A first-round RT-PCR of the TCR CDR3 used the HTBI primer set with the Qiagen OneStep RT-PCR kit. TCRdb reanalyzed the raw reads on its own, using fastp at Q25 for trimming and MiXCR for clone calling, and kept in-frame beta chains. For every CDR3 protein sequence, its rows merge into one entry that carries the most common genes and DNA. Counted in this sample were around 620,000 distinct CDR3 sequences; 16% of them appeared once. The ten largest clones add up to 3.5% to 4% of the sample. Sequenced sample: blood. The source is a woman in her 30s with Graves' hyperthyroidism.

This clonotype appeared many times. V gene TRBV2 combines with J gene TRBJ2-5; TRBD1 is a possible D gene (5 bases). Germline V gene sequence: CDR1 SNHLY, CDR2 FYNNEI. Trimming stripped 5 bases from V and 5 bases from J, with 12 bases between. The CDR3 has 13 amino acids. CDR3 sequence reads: CASSPGWQETQYF. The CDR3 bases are TGTGCCAGCAGTCCAGGGTGGCAGGAGACCCAGTACTTC.

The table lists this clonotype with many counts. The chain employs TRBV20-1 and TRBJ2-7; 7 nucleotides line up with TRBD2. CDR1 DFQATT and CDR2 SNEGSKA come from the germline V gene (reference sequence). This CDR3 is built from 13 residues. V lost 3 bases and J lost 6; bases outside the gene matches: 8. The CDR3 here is CSASDGGSGEQYF. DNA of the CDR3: TGCAGTGCTAGCGATGGCGGGAGCGGCGAGCAGTACTTC.